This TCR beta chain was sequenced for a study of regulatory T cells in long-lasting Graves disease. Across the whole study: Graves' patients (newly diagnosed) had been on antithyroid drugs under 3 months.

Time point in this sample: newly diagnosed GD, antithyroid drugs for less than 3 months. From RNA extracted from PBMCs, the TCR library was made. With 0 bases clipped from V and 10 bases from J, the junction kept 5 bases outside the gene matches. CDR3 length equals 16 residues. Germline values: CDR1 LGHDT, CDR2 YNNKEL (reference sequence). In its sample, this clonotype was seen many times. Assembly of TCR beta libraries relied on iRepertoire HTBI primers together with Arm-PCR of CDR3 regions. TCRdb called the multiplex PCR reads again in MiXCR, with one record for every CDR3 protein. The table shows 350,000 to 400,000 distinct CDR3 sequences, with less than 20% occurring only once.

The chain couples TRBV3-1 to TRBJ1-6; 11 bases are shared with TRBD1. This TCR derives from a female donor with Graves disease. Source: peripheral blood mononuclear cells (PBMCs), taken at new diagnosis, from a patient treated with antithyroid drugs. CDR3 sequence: CASSQEWTGGLSPLHF. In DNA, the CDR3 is TGTGCCAGCAGCCAAGAGTGGACAGGGGGCTTATCACCCCTCCACTTT.